Below, 16 T cell receptor beta chains from the same sample are listed, as sequenced in a study of blood T cell repertoires in COVID-19. Assay used: immunoSEQ multiplex PCR; TCRdb lists only in-frame clones, some missing. In the table there are about 130,000 clones, roughly 83% of which are singletons. The sequenced sample consisted of peripheral blood. The receptor set was obtained from a woman aged 70-85 years with COVID-19, enrolled during active disease.

The J gene is TRBJ2-2, the V gene TRBV7-9; 7 nucleotides align to TRBD1. The CDR3 sequence is 14 residues long. CDR1 is SEHNR and CDR2 is FQNEAQ in the germline V gene (reference sequence). The V and J ends lost 5 bases and 4 bases, in that order; junction bases with no gene match: 4. The CDR3 DNA reads as TGTGCCAGCAGCCTCGACAGGGCCACCGGGGAGCTGTTTTTT. Translation: CASSLDRATGELFF.

This clone was seen just once. The CDR3 region is CASSLLGGDSTDTQYF. In DNA, the CDR3 is TGTGCCAGCAGCTTATTGGGGGGTGACTCCACAGATACGCAGTATTTT. The gene calls are TRBV7-2 and TRBJ2-3; weak D call: TRBD2 (6 bases). The CDR3 extends over 16 amino acids. V gave up 2 bases and J gave up 2 bases, with 14 bases separating them. The germline CDR1 and CDR2 sequences are SGHTA and FQGNSA. The complete variable domain, with remaining parts taken from reference TRBV7-2 and TRBJ2-3, reads GAGVSQSPSNKVTEKGKDVELRCDPISGHTALYWYRQSLGQGLEFLIYFQGNSAPDKSGLPSDRFSAERTGGSVSTLTIQRTQQEDSAVYLCASSLLGGDSTDTQYFGPGTRLTVL.

CDR3 protein: CASSRDRAQETQYF. CDR3 nucleotide sequence: TGTGCCAGCAGCCGGGACAGGGCGCAAGAGACCCAGTACTTC. V is TRBV5-4 and J is TRBJ2-5, with TRBD1 matching over 9 bases. The germline V gene has CDR1 SGHNT and CDR2 YYREEE (reference sequence). There are 14 residues in the CDR3. Trimming took 4 bases from V and 2 from J; bases not matched to a gene: 3. The full variable domain, with the rest looked up from reference TRBV5-4 and TRBJ2-5, is ETGVTQSPTHLIKTRGQQVTLRCSSQSGHNTVSWYQQALGQGPQFIFQYYREEENGRGNFPPRFSGLQFPNYSSELNVNALELDDSALYLCASSRDRAQETQYFGPGTRLLVL.

This rearrangement joins TRBV12-3 or TRBV12-4 to TRBJ2-7, with D possibly TRBD1 on 7 matching bases. The V gene lost 4 bases and the J gene lost 6 bases, with 13 bases spanning the gap. This CDR3 contains 13 residues. CDR3 nucleotide sequence: TGTGCCAGCAGTTATGGGCAGGGGGGCGAGCAGTACTTC. Protein sequence: CASSYGQGGEQYF.

In nucleotides, the CDR3 is TGTGCCAGCAGCCTACAGTGGAAAGAGACCCAGTACTTC. The encoded protein is CASSLQWKETQYF. V is TRBV7-2 and J is TRBJ2-5, with unresolved D. The CDR3 is 13 amino acids. V dropped 5 bases and J dropped 3 bases, with 10 bases sitting between them. In germline, CDR1 is SGHTA, CDR2 FQGNSA. Full variable domain (missing parts from reference TRBV7-2 and TRBJ2-5): GAGVSQSPSNKVTEKGKDVELRCDPISGHTALYWYRQSLGQGLEFLIYFQGNSAPDKSGLPSDRFSAERTGGSVSTLTIQRTQQEDSAVYLCASSLQWKETQYFGPGTRLLVL.

The chain joins TRBV19 to TRBJ1-1, with D tentatively TRBD1 (6 bases). Germline lookup yields CDR1 LNHDA and CDR2 SQIVND (reference sequence). V lost 3 bases to trimming and J lost 5 bases, with 16 bases between them. The length of the CDR3 is 15 residues. This CDR3 reads CASSMLWQGKTEAFF. CDR3 nucleotide sequence: TGTGCCAGTAGTATGCTATGGCAGGGGAAGACTGAAGCTTTCTTT.

The chain couples TRBV21-1 to TRBJ1-1; TRBD1, the table's D call, lacks a check against the DNA. TRBV21-1 is tagged as a pseudogene. The CDR3 totals 16 residues. The CDR3 loop is CASSNNPGQENTEAFF. In nucleotides, the CDR3 is TGTGCCAGCAGCAACAACCCGGGACAGGAGAACACTGAAGCTTTCTTT.

Here the CDR3 reads CASSQSGRTGEQYF. CDR3 sequence (DNA): TGTGCCAGTAGTCAATCGGGGAGGACCGGAGAGCAGTACTTC. The chain recombines TRBV19 with TRBJ2-7; D may be TRBD2 (6 bases). V shed 5 bases and J shed 7 bases, with 18 bases lying between them. Germline V lookup: CDR1 LNHDA, CDR2 SQIVND (reference sequence). The CDR3 consists of 14 residues. The full variable domain, completed using reference TRBV19 and TRBJ2-7, is DGGITQSPKYLFRKEGQNVTLSCEQNLNHDAMYWYRQDPGQGLRLIYYSQIVNDFQKGDIAEGYSVSREKKESFPLTVTSAQKNPTAFYLCASSQSGRTGEQYFGPGTRLTVT.

A word on this clone: The germline gene is not matched at one end of the junction; a read error may be the cause. The sample holds other DNA sequences that translate to the same CDR3. This chain joins TRBV5-5 and TRBJ2-7; D not resolved. The CDR3 totals 13 residues. Germline CDR1 reads SGHKS; CDR2 reads YYEKEE (reference sequence). DNA for the CDR3: TGCGCCAGCAGCTTGCCCACATCCTACGAGCAGTACTTC. Translation: CASSLPTSYEQYF.

V gene TRBV27 combines with J gene TRBJ1-1, with D tentatively TRBD1 (5 bases). Germline CDR1 and CDR2: MNHEY and SMNVEV (reference sequence). The length of the CDR3 is 13 residues. Trimming left V 5 bases short and J 4 bases short, with 11 bases between. In DNA form, the CDR3 reads TGTGCCAGCAGTCCGCCGGGGGTCACTGAAGCTTTCTTT. This encodes CASSPPGVTEAFF.

The chain links TRBV28 to TRBJ1-2; no firm D call. The CDR3 runs to 12 residues. Trimming took 5 bases from V and 2 from J, leaving 6 bases between them. From germline, CDR1 is MDHEN and CDR2 SYDVKM. CDR3 sequence: CASSPQNYGYTF. The CDR3 DNA follows: TGTGCCAGCAGTCCTCAGAACTATGGCTACACCTTC.

This clone was observed a few times. The chain links TRBV10-2 to TRBJ1-4; 7 bases agree with TRBD1. Germline trimming cut 5 bases from V and 5 bases from J; bases unmatched to any gene: 5. The V gene's germline CDR1 is WSHSY and CDR2 SAAADI. CDR3 length equals 14 residues. CDR3 in amino acids: CASSRDSENEKLFF. The CDR3 DNA follows: TGCGCCAGCAGTAGGGACAGCGAAAATGAAAAACTGTTTTTT.

The V gene is TRBV4-2, the J gene TRBJ2-3; TRBD1 aligns across 11 bases. Trimming removed 4 bases from V and 5 bases from J; junction bases left unmatched: 17. The CDR3 is 19 residues long. Looked up from germline, CDR1 is LGHNA and CDR2 is YNFKEQ. DNA for the CDR3: TGTGCCAGCAGCCGGTCCCAGGACAGGGGGCACCCTCTGGGAGATACGCAGTATTTT. It is translated as CASSRSQDRGHPLGDTQYF.

V is TRBV5-4 and J is TRBJ2-3; TRBD2 matches 8 bases. Germline CDR1 is SGHNT and CDR2 is YYREEE (reference sequence). This CDR3 comprises 16 residues. J lost 0 bases, V lost 7 bases, and 10 bases had no gene match. CDR3: CASEAGGRHSTDTQYF. The CDR3 DNA follows: TGTGCCAGCGAGGCGGGGGGCCGACATAGCACAGATACGCAGTATTTT.

This chain joins TRBV7-8 and TRBJ1-1; D is possibly TRBD1 (5 bases). The germline V and J ends were trimmed by 1 base and 0 bases, with 15 bases remaining between them. The CDR3 runs to 17 residues. The germline CDR1 and CDR2 sequences are SGHVS and FQNEAQ. The DNA for the CDR3 is TGTGCCAGCAGCTTAGTCAACAGGCAAGGGTTGAACACTGAAGCTTTCTTT. This gives the protein CASSLVNRQGLNTEAFF.

This clone turned up a few times. This chain joins TRBV6-2 or TRBV6-3 and TRBJ2-1; the D is unclear. Germline V lookup: CDR1 MNHEY, CDR2 SVGEGT. The CDR3 is made up of 13 amino acids. Trimming removed 0 bases at V and 14 bases at J, with 14 bases between. CDR3 region: CASSYSRVSKEFF. CDR3 sequence (DNA): TGTGCCAGCAGTTACTCTCGGGTTAGCAAGGAGTTCTTC.